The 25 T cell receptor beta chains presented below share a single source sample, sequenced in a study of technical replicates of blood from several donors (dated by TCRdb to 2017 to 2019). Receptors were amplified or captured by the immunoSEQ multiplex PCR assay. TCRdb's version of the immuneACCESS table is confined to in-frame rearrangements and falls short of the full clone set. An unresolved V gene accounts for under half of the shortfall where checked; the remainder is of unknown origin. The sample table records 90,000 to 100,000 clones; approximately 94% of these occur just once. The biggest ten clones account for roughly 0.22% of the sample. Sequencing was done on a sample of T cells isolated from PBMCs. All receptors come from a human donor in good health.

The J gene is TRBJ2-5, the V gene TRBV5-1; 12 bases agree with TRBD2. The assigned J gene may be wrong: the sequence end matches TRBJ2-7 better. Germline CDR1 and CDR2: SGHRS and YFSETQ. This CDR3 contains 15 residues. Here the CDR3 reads CASSLVLAGGYEQYF. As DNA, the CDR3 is TGCGCCAGCAGCTTGGTCCTAGCGGGAGGGTACGAGCAGTACTTC.

The CDR3 sequence is CASSLISGPGVLVGANVLTF. CDR3 in DNA: TGTGCCAGCAGTTTGATATCGGGGCCAGGGGTTCTAGTAGGGGCCAACGTCCTGACTTTC. This chain joins TRBV28 and TRBJ2-6; TRBD1 might be the D (6 bases). V lost 3 bases and J 4 bases, leaving 25 bases between the germline ends. CDR1 and CDR2 (germline): MDHEN, SYDVKM. This CDR3 is built from 20 residues.

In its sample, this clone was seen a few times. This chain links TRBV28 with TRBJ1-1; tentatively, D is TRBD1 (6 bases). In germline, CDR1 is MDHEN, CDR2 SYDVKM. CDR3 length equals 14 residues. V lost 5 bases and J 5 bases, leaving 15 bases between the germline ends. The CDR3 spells CASSTQGRGTEAFF. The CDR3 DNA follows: TGTGCCAGCAGTACTCAGGGGCGAGGGACTGAAGCTTTCTTT.

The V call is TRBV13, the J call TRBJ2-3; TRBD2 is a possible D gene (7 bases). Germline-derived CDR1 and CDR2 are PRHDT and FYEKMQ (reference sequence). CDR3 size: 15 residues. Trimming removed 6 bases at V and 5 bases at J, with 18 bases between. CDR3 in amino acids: CASSPLRGAGDTQYF. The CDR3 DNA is TGTGCCAGCAGTCCTCTCCGGGGGGCGGGAGATACGCAGTATTTT.

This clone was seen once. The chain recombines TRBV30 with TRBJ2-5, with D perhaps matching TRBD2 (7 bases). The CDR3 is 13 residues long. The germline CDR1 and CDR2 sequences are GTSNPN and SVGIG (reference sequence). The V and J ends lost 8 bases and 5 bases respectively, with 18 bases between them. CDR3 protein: CAGVGGPEETQYF. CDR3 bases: TGTGCCGGGGTGGGGGGGCCCGAGGAGACCCAGTACTTC.

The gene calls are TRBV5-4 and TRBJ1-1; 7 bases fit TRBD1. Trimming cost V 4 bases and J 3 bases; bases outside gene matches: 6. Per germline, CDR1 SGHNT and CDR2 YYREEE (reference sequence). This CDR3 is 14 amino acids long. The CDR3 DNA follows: TGTGCCAGCAGCCTAACAGGGGTGCACACTGAAGCTTTCTTT. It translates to CASSLTGVHTEAFF.

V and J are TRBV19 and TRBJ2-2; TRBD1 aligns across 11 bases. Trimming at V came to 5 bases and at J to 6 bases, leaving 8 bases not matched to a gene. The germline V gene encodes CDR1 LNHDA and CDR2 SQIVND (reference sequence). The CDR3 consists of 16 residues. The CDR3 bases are TGTGCCAGTAGTTACGTTGGACAGGGGGCGCCCGGGGAGCTGTTTTTT. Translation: CASSYVGQGAPGELFF.

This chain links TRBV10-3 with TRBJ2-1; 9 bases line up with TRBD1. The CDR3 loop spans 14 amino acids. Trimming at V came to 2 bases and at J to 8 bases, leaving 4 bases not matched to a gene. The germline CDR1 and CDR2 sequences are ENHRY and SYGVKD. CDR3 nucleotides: TGTGCCATCAGTGAGGGGACAGGGAAGGATGAGCAGTTCTTC. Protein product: CAISEGTGKDEQFF.

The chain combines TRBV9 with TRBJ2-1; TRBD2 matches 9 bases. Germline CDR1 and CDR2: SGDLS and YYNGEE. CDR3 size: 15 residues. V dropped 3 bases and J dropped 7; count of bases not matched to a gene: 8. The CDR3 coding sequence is TGTGCCAGCAGCGGTTACGGACTAGCGAGTAATGAGCAGTTCTTC. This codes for CASSGYGLASNEQFF.

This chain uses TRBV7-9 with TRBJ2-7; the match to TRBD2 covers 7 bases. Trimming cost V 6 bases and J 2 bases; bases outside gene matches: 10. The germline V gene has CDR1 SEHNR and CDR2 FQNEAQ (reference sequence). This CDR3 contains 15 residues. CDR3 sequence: CASSPPWGGTYEQYF. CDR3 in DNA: TGTGCCAGCAGTCCCCCTTGGGGGGGTACCTACGAGCAGTACTTC.

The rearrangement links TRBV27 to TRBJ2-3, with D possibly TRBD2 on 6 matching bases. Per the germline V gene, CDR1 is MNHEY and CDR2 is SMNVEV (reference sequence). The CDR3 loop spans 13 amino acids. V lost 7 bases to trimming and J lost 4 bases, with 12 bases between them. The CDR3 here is CASTARGADTQYF. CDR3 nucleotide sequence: TGTGCCAGCACGGCGCGGGGCGCAGATACGCAGTATTTT.

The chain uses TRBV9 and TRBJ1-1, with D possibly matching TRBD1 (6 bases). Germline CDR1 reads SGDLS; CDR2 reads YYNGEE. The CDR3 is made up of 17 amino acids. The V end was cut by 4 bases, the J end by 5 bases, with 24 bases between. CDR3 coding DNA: TGTGCCAGCAGCTTGACGGGACATCCAACCCTCGGGACTGAAGCTTTCTTT. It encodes CASSLTGHPTLGTEAFF.

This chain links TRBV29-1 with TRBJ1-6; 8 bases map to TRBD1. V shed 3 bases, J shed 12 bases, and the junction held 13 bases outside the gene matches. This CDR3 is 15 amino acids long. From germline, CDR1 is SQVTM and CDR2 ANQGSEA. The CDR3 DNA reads TGCAGCGTTGAGGGGAGCAGACAGGGGAATGGACCCCTCCACTTT. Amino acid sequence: CSVEGSRQGNGPLHF.

In DNA, the CDR3 is TGTGCCACCAGCAGAGCCCACGATGCGGGTAATGAAAAACTGTTTTTT. It encodes CATSRAHDAGNEKLFF. V is TRBV15 and J is TRBJ1-4; D unresolved. From germline, CDR1 is LNHNV and CDR2 YYDKDF (reference sequence). This CDR3 comprises 16 residues. The V end lost 1 base, the J end lost 4 bases, and 13 bases lay between the germline ends.

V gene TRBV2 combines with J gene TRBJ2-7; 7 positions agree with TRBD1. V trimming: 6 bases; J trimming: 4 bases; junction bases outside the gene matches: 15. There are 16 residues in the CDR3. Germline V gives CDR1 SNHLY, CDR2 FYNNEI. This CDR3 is CASRKSPDRALYEQYF. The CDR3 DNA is TGTGCCAGCAGAAAATCACCTGACAGGGCGTTGTACGAGCAGTACTTC.

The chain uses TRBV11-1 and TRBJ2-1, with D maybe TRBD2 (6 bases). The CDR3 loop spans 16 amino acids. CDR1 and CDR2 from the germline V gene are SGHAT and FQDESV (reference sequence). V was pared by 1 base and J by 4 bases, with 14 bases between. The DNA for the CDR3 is TGTGCCAGCAGCTTAGGATCTAGCGCCGAGTACAATGAGCAGTTCTTC. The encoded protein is CASSLGSSAEYNEQFF.

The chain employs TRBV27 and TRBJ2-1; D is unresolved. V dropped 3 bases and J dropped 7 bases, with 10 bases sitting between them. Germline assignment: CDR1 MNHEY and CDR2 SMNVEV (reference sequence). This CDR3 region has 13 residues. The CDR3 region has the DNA TGTGCCAGCAGTTTTACCGGGTCAAATGAGCAGTTCTTC. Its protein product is CASSFTGSNEQFF.

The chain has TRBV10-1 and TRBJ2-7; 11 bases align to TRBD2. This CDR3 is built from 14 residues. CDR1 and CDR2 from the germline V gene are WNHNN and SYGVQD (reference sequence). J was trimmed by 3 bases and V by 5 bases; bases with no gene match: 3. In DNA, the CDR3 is TGCGCCAGCAGTCCCGGGACTAGCGGCTACGAGCAGTACTTC. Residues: CASSPGTSGYEQYF.

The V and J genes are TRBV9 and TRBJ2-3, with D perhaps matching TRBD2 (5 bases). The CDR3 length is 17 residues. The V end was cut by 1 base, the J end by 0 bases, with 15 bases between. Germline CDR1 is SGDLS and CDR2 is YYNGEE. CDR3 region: CASSVLGRAGSTDTQYF. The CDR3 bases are TGTGCCAGCAGCGTACTTGGGCGGGCAGGTAGCACAGATACGCAGTATTTT.

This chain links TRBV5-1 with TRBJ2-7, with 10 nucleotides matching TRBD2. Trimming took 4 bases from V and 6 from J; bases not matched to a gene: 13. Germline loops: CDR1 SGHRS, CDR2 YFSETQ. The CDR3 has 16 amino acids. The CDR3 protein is CASSADHLAGAPEQYF. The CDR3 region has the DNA TGCGCCAGCAGCGCCGACCACCTAGCGGGAGCTCCCGAGCAGTACTTC.

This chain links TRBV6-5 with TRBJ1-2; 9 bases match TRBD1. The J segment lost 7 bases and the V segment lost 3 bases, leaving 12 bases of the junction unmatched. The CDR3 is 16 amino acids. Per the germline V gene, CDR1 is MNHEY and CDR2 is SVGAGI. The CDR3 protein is CASSYVSGTGKGGYTF. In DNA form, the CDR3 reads TGTGCCAGCAGTTATGTCTCCGGGACAGGGAAGGGTGGCTACACCTTC.

CDR3 DNA sequence: TGTGCCAGCAGTTTGGGTGCGGGAGGACGAGGGATTATTCAGTACTTC. It translates to CASSLGAGGRGIIQYF. V is TRBV28 and J is TRBJ2-4; 8 positions agree with TRBD2. Germline CDR1 reads MDHEN; CDR2 reads SYDVKM. The ends lost 3 bases at V and 10 bases at J; junction bases unmatched: 14. The CDR3 has 16 residues. Variable domain in full (rest from reference TRBV28 and TRBJ2-4): DVKVTQSSRYLVKRTGEKVFLECVQDMDHENMFWYRQDPGLGLRLIYFSYDVKMKEKGDIPEGYSVSREKKERFSLILESASTNQTSMYLCASSLGAGGRGIIQYFGAGTRLSVL.

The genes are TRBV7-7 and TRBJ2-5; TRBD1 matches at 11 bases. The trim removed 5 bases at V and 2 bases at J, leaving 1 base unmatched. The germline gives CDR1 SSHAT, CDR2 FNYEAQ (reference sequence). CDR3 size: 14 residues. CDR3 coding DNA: TGTGCCAGCAGCCGGGACAGGGGGCAAGAGACCCAGTACTTC. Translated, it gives CASSRDRGQETQYF.

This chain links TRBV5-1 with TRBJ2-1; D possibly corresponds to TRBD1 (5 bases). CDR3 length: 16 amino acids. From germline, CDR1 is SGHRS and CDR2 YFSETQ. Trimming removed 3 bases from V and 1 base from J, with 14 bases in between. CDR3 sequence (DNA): TGCGCCAGCAGCTCGGTTGGGGCTTCTTCCTACAATGAGCAGTTCTTC. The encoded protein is CASSSVGASSYNEQFF.

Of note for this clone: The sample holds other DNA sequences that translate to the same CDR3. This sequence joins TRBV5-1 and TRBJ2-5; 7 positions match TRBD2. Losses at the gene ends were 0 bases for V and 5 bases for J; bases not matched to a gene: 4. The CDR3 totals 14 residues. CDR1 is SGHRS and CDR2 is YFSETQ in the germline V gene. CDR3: CASSLVGGGETQYF. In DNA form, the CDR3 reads TGCGCCAGCAGCTTGGTTGGGGGAGGGGAGACCCAGTACTTC.